These 20 T cell receptor beta chains were sequenced from one sample in a study of technical replicates of blood from a few donors (dated by TCRdb to 2016 to 2017). The library came from the immunoSEQ multiplex PCR assay. TCRdb took over this immuneACCESS table, retaining in-frame rearrangements with V and J assigned. Such tables are incomplete; in checked studies, under half of the missing clones stem from an unresolved V gene, and the remainder is unexplained. This sample has around 72,000 clones in its table, and 92% of those were observed once. In total, the top ten clones hold roughly 0.39% of the sample. The sample was T cells isolated from PBMCs. Receptors were obtained from a human donor in good health.

The chain carries TRBV15 and TRBJ2-7; D is undetermined. Trimming removed 0 bases from V and 2 bases from J, with 23 bases in between. This CDR3 has 19 amino acids. Germline V gene sequence: CDR1 LNHNV, CDR2 YYDKDF (reference sequence). The CDR3 nucleotides read TGTGCCACCAGCAGAGAGATCGGAGCTCTACTGGCGGCCCCCTACGAGCAGTACTTC. Amino acid sequence: CATSREIGALLAAPYEQYF.

V gene TRBV7-2 combines with J gene TRBJ2-3; no firm D call. CDR1 and CDR2 from the germline V gene are SGHTA and FQGNSA. This CDR3 region has 16 residues. Trimming shortened V by 1 base and J by 0 bases, and 11 bases separated the two germline ends. The CDR3 here is CASSLGGSTSTDTQYF. The CDR3 region has the DNA TGTGCCAGCAGCTTAGGAGGTTCTACTAGCACAGATACGCAGTATTTT.

This sequence joins TRBV5-6 and TRBJ1-4; 8 nucleotides match TRBD1. V lost 4 bases to trimming and J lost 7 bases; unmatched junction nucleotides: 9. The CDR3 extends over 15 amino acids. Germline-derived CDR1 and CDR2 are SGHDT and YYEEEE. The CDR3 loop is CASSGGTGVSEKLFF. The CDR3 DNA reads as TGTGCCAGCAGCGGGGGGACAGGAGTTAGTGAAAAACTGTTTTTT.

The chain is built from TRBV30 and TRBJ2-3; TRBD2 is a possible D gene (6 bases). In germline, CDR1 is GTSNPN, CDR2 SVGIG (reference sequence). Trimming removed 4 bases at V and 2 bases at J, with 16 bases between. The CDR3 covers 15 residues. The chain's CDR3 is CAWNSGRGITDTQYF. The CDR3 region has the DNA TGTGCCTGGAACTCGGGTCGGGGGATCACAGATACGCAGTATTTT.

The chain has TRBV15 and TRBJ2-2; D might be TRBD2 (6 bases). CDR3 length: 14 amino acids. CDR1 and CDR2 (germline): LNHNV, YYDKDF (reference sequence). Trimming removed 3 bases from V and 5 bases from J, with 10 bases in between. The CDR3 DNA follows: TGTGCCACCAGCAGTCGGGAGAAGACCGGGGAGCTGTTTTTT. It encodes CATSSREKTGELFF.

The chain employs TRBV4-2 and TRBJ2-1; 9 nucleotides align to TRBD1. The trim removed 0 bases at V and 8 bases at J, leaving 8 bases unmatched. The CDR3 is 16 residues long. Germline CDR1 LGHNA, CDR2 YNFKEQ. Here the CDR3 reads CASSQDRPGQGYEQFF. The CDR3, as DNA: TGTGCCAGCAGCCAAGATAGGCCGGGACAGGGATATGAGCAGTTCTTC.

This sequence joins TRBV9 and TRBJ1-2; D gene uncertain. Germline V gives CDR1 SGDLS, CDR2 YYNGEE. Deletions cut 0 bases from V and 4 bases from J, with 10 bases between. This CDR3 region has 14 residues. CDR3 amino acids: CASSVGGGSYGYTF. CDR3 in DNA: TGTGCCAGCAGCGTAGGGGGAGGCAGCTATGGCTACACCTTC.

The gene calls are TRBV18 and TRBJ1-5, with 9 nucleotides matching TRBD1. CDR3 length equals 18 residues. The V segment lost 0 bases and the J segment 4 bases; nucleotides outside the gene matches: 10. Germline assignment: CDR1 KGHSH and CDR2 LQKENI. CDR3 bases: TGTGCCAGCTCACCACCGAAGGACAGGGGATGGGGGAATCAGCCCCAGCATTTT. Translation gives CASSPPKDRGWGNQPQHF.

The chain joins TRBV7-9 to TRBJ1-5; 8 bases map to TRBD1. The CDR3 is 14 residues long. Germline lookup yields CDR1 SEHNR and CDR2 FQNEAQ (reference sequence). J gave up 7 bases and V 5 bases, and 7 bases lay outside the gene matches. The CDR3 DNA sequence: TGTGCCAGCAGCCCAGGACAGGGAGGCCAGCCCCAGCATTTT. Translating gives CASSPGQGGQPQHF.

The chain uses TRBV6-5 and TRBJ2-2, with 9 bases that match TRBD2. Germline V gene sequence: CDR1 MNHEY, CDR2 SVGAGI. The CDR3 extends over 15 amino acids. Trimming cost V 7 bases and J 4 bases; bases outside gene matches: 7. CDR3: CASTWREGPTGELFF. The CDR3 DNA is TGTGCCAGCACCTGGCGGGAGGGCCCCACCGGGGAGCTGTTTTTT.

V gene TRBV5-4 combines with J gene TRBJ2-5, with TRBD1 matching 8 bases. In germline, CDR1 is SGHNT, CDR2 YYREEE (reference sequence). CDR3 length equals 13 residues. V lost 4 bases to trimming and J lost 4 bases; unmatched junction nucleotides: 3. The CDR3 sequence is CASSMTGVETQYF. The CDR3 region has the DNA TGTGCCAGCAGCATGACAGGGGTAGAGACCCAGTACTTC.

The J gene is TRBJ2-7, the V gene TRBV28, with TRBD2 identical over 9 bases. Germline loops: CDR1 MDHEN, CDR2 SYDVKM. This CDR3 has 15 amino acids. The junction had 6 bases not matched to a gene; V was cut back by 4 bases and J by 2 bases. CDR3 coding DNA: TGTGCCAGCAGTTCCCCGGGACTAGCTCCCTACGAGCAGTACTTC. Protein: CASSSPGLAPYEQYF.

The rearrangement joins TRBV27 to TRBJ2-2; TRBD2 might be the D (6 bases). CDR1 MNHEY and CDR2 SMNVEV come from the germline V gene (reference sequence). The V end lost 1 base, the J end lost 6 bases, and 12 bases lay between the germline ends. The CDR3 has 15 amino acids. CDR3 bases: TGTGCCAGCAGTTTATTGGGGGGTCTCGCCGGGGAGCTGTTTTTT. This sequence encodes CASSLLGGLAGELFF.

This chain connects TRBV6-5 to TRBJ1-1; D is uncertain. Germline values: CDR1 MNHEY, CDR2 SVGAGI. V lost 2 bases to trimming and J lost 5 bases, with 9 bases between them. There are 13 residues in the CDR3. The CDR3 sequence: CASSYPQTTEAFF. CDR3 bases: TGTGCCAGCAGTTACCCCCAGACTACTGAAGCTTTCTTT.

The chain recombines TRBV27 with TRBJ1-1; D perhaps matches TRBD1 (6 bases). CDR1 and CDR2 from the germline V gene are MNHEY and SMNVEV (reference sequence). V gave up 0 bases and J gave up 2 bases, with 13 bases separating them. The CDR3 runs to 16 residues. The CDR3 DNA is TGTGCCAGCAGTTTATCGATGACAGGCGTAAACACTGAAGCTTTCTTT. Translated: CASSLSMTGVNTEAFF.

This chain uses TRBV19 with TRBJ1-1; D unresolved. Trimming pared 3 bases from V and 8 bases from J, leaving 10 bases between. This CDR3 is 12 amino acids long. CDR1 and CDR2 from the germline V gene are LNHDA and SQIVND (reference sequence). In nucleotides, the CDR3 is TGTGCCAGTAGTATCAAGTTCAGGGAAGCTTTCTTT. Translating gives CASSIKFREAFF.

This chain links TRBV18 with TRBJ1-1, with D hard to call. V was pared by 9 bases and J by 3 bases, with 11 bases between. The CDR3 has 12 amino acids. The germline CDR1 and CDR2 sequences are KGHSH and LQKENI. CDR3 sequence (DNA): TGTGCCAGGACCAAGAGGCACACTGAAGCTTTCTTT. Encoded protein: CARTKRHTEAFF. Combining the CDR3 with reference TRBV18 and TRBJ1-1 gives the whole variable domain NAGVMQNPRHLVRRRGQEARLRCSPMKGHSHVYWYRQLPEEGLKFMVYLQKENIIDESGMPKERFSAEFPKEGPSILRIQQVVRGDSAAYFCARTKRHTEAFFGQGTRLTVV.

The V and J genes are TRBV5-8 and TRBJ2-7; 8 positions agree with TRBD1. The ends lost 3 bases at V and 6 bases at J; junction bases unmatched: 8. The CDR3 sequence is 14 residues long. Germline CDR1 reads SGHTS; CDR2 reads YDEGEE. CDR3 sequence reads: CASSYWTGMSEQYF. CDR3 DNA: TGTGCCAGCAGCTACTGGACAGGGATGTCCGAGCAGTACTTC. Full variable domain (outside the CDR3, taken from reference TRBV5-8 and TRBJ2-7): EAGVTQSPTHLIKTRGQQATLRCSPISGHTSVYWYQQALGLGLQFLLWYDEGEERNRGNFPPRFSGRQFPNYSSELNVNALELEDSALYLCASSYWTGMSEQYFGPGTRLTVT.

The rearrangement uses TRBV13 and TRBJ2-7; 9 bases are a match to TRBD2. This CDR3 spans 14 amino acids. Germline V gene lookup returns CDR1 PRHDT and CDR2 FYEKMQ (reference sequence). Unmatched junction bases numbered 4, after V lost 4 bases and J lost 3 bases. CDR3 nucleotides: TGTGCCAGCAGCTGGGGACTAGCTATCTACGAGCAGTACTTC. This translates into CASSWGLAIYEQYF.

The rearrangement joins TRBV6-5 to TRBJ2-5, with D possibly TRBD1 on 6 matching bases. Germline CDR1 is MNHEY and CDR2 is SVGAGI. V lost 6 bases and J 4 bases, leaving 18 bases between the germline ends. There are 15 residues in the CDR3. The CDR3 sequence is CASSYGQFKGETQYF. In DNA, the CDR3 is TGTGCCAGCAGCTACGGACAGTTTAAGGGAGAGACCCAGTACTTC.